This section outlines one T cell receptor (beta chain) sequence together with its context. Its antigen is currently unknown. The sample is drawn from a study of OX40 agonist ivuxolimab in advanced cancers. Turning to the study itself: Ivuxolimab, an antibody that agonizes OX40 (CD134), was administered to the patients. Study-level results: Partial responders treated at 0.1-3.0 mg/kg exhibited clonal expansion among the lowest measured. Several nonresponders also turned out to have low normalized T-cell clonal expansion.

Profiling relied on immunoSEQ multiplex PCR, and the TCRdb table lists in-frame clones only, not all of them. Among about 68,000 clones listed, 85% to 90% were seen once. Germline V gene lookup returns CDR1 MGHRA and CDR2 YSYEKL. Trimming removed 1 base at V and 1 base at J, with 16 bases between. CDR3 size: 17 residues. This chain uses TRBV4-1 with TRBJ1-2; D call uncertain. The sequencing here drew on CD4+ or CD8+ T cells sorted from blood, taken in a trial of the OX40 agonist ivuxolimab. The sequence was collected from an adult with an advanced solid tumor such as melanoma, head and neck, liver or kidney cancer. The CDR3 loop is CASSQASGVGVNYGYTF. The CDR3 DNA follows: TGCGCCAGCAGCCAAGCATCCGGGGTCGGAGTTAACTATGGCTACACCTTC.